This T cell receptor beta chain was captured in a study of cytomegalovirus exposure and HLA in healthy donors. CDR1 is KGHSH and CDR2 is LQKENI in the germline V gene. V lost 3 bases to trimming and J lost 7 bases, with 12 bases between them. The CDR3 loop spans 13 amino acids. The PCR made use of 60 Vbeta and 13 Jbeta primers. This table comes from immunoSEQ multiplex PCR, and its TCRdb copy is limited to in-frame clones, with some not included. The sample comprises 150,000 to 200,000 clones, approximately 85% of which are singletons, and 4.8% rests with the top ten. The receptor was derived from a girl aged 5 to 17 in good health and CMV-seropositive. This chain links TRBV18 with TRBJ1-1; a weak D match, TRBD1 (5 bases). Source material: PBMCs. The CDR3 sequence is CASSPKVGGEAFF. The CDR3 DNA reads as TGTGCCAGCTCACCGAAAGTGGGGGGTGAAGCTTTCTTT.